The 8 T cell receptor beta chains in this list originate from one sample, sequenced in a study of T cell responses to AZD1222 COVID-19 vaccine. Only in-frame clones appear in the TCRdb table, and some are missing; sequencing was by immunoSEQ multiplex PCR. The repertoire has roughly 100,000 clones, about 88% of them found once; the top ten carry around 45%. The sequences come from peripheral blood, collected 28 days after the second AZD1222 dose. The source is an adult who received the AZD1222 COVID-19 vaccine.

CDR3 protein: CASSSGPLNEQFF. As DNA, the CDR3 is TGTGCCAGCAGCTCGGGACCACTCAATGAGCAGTTCTTC. The genes are TRBV7-3 and TRBJ2-1; D might be TRBD1 or TRBD2, each matching 5 bases. Per germline, CDR1 SGHTA and CDR2 FQGTGA. This CDR3 contains 13 residues. Trimming removed 4 bases at V and 6 bases at J, with 10 bases between.

The sample holds a few counts of this clone. The V gene is TRBV18, the J gene TRBJ2-2; 9 bases align to TRBD1. CDR1 and CDR2 (germline): KGHSH, LQKENI. The CDR3 runs 15 residues. J lost 4 bases, V lost 3 bases, and 3 bases had no gene match. The DNA for the CDR3 is TGTGCCAGCTCACCCGGGACAGGGATCACCGGGGAGCTGTTTTTT. This translates into CASSPGTGITGELFF.

This chain uses TRBV20-1 with TRBJ2-7, with 9 bases identical to TRBD1. The germline V gene has CDR1 DFQATT and CDR2 SNEGSKA (reference sequence). V lost 3 bases, J lost 5 bases, and 17 bases stayed unmatched. The CDR3 covers 17 residues. The CDR3 here is CSASSGTGTDGGNEQYF. CDR3 nucleotide sequence: TGCAGTGCTAGTTCCGGGACAGGGACGGACGGGGGGAACGAGCAGTACTTC.

V and J are TRBV7-2 and TRBJ1-3, with D possibly TRBD1 on 6 matching bases. V was trimmed by 5 bases and J by 1 base, leaving 15 bases between them. This CDR3 spans 16 amino acids. CDR1 and CDR2 from the germline V gene are SGHTA and FQGNSA. In DNA, the CDR3 is TGTGCCAGCAGCCCGTGGGGGGGCGCGTCTGGAAACACCATATATTTT. The encoded protein is CASSPWGGASGNTIYF.

This clone was counted only a few times. The chain carries TRBV30 and TRBJ2-1; D is perhaps TRBD2 (6 bases). Germline assignment: CDR1 GTSNPN and CDR2 SVGIG (reference sequence). The CDR3 spans 13 residues. V was trimmed by 4 bases and J by 7 bases, leaving 14 bases between them. The CDR3 coding sequence is TGTGCCTGGACCGGGCAGGCGGGAAATGAGCAGTTCTTC. As protein: CAWTGQAGNEQFF.

The chain recombines TRBV5-1 with TRBJ2-2; a weak D match, TRBD1 (5 bases). The CDR3 covers 16 residues. Germline CDR1 SGHRS, CDR2 YFSETQ. The ends were cut back, 1 base at V and 0 bases at J, with 10 bases in the middle. The CDR3, as DNA: TGCGCCAGCAGCTTGCCACAGGTGCCGAACACCGGGGAGCTGTTTTTT. Encoded protein: CASSLPQVPNTGELFF.

The rearrangement joins TRBV7-3 to TRBJ2-7, with 8 bases lining up with TRBD2. Trimming cost V 0 bases and J 2 bases; bases outside gene matches: 0. Germline values: CDR1 SGHTA, CDR2 FQGTGA. This CDR3 has 14 amino acids. The CDR3 here is CASSLTAGAYEQYF. The CDR3 nucleotides are TGTGCCAGCAGCTTAACAGCGGGAGCCTACGAGCAGTACTTC.

This chain uses TRBV4-3 with TRBJ2-6; D possibly uses TRBD1 or TRBD2 (5 bases each). This CDR3 contains 18 residues. The germline gives CDR1 LGHNA, CDR2 YSLEER. V was shortened by 2 bases and J by 0 bases, with 14 bases between the two germline ends. In DNA form, the CDR3 reads TGCGCCAGCAGCCAATGGGACGTCCCTAGCTCTGGGGCCAACGTCCTGACTTTC. It codes for CASSQWDVPSSGANVLTF.